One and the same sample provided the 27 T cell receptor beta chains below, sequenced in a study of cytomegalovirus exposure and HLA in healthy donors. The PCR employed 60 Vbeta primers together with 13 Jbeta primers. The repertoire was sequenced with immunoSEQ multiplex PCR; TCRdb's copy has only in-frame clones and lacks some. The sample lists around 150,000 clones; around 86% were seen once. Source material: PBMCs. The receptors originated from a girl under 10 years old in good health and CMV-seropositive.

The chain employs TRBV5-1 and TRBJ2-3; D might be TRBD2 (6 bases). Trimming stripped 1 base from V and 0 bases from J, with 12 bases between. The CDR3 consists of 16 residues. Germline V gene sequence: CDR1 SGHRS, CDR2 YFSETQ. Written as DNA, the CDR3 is TGCGCCAGCAGCTTGAACCCTAGCGAGAGCACAGATACGCAGTATTTT. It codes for CASSLNPSESTDTQYF.

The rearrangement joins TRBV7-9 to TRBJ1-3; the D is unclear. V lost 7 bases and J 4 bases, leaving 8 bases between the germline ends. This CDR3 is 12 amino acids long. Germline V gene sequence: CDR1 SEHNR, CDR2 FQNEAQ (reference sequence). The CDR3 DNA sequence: TGTGCCAGCACTCCGGGGGGAAACACCATATATTTT. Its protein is CASTPGGNTIYF.

CDR3 in amino acids: CASSQDHRRQAHEQFF. CDR3 nucleotide sequence: TGCGCCAGCAGCCAAGATCACCGTCGGCAGGCCCATGAGCAGTTCTTC. This chain connects TRBV4-1 to TRBJ2-1; no reliable D call. V was shortened by 0 bases and J by 8 bases, with 17 bases between the two germline ends. Per germline, CDR1 MGHRA and CDR2 YSYEKL. The CDR3 is 16 residues long.

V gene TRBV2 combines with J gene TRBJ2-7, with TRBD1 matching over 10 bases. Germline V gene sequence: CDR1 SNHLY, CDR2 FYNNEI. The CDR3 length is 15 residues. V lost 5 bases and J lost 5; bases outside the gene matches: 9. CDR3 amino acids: CASSPPGQGSHEQYF. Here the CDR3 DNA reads TGTGCCAGCAGTCCTCCGGGACAGGGGTCCCACGAGCAGTACTTC.

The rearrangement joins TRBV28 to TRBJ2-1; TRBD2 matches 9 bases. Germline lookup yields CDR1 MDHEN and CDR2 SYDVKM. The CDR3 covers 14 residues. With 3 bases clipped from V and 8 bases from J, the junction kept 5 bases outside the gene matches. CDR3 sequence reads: CASSLSGRRDEQFF. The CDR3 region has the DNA TGTGCCAGCAGTTTGAGCGGGAGGAGAGATGAGCAGTTCTTC.

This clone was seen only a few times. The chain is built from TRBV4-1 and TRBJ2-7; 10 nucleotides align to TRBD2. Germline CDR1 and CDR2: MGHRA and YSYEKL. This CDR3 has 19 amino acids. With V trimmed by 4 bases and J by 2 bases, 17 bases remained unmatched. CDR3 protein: CASSPQSELKREGAYEQYF. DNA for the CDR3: TGCGCCAGCAGCCCCCAGTCCGAATTAAAGCGGGAGGGGGCCTACGAGCAGTACTTC.

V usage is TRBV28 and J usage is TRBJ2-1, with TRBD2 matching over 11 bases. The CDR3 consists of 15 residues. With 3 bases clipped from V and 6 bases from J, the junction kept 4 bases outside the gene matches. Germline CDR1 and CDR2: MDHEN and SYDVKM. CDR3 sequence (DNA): TGTGCCAGCAGTTTTACTAGCGGGAGAACCAATGAGCAGTTCTTC. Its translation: CASSFTSGRTNEQFF.

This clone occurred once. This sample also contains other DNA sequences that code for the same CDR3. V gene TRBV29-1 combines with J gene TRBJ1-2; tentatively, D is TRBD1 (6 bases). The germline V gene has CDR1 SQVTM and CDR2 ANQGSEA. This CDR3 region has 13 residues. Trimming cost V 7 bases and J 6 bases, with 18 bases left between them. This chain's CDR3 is CSAGTFVMDGYTF. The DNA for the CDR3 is TGCAGCGCCGGGACATTCGTGATGGATGGCTACACCTTC.

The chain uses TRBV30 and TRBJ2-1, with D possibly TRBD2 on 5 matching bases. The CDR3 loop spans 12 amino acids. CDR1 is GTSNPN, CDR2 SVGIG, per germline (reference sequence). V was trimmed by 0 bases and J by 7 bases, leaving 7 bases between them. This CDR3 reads CAWSVPGNEQFF. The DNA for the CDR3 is TGTGCCTGGAGTGTACCGGGGAATGAGCAGTTCTTC.

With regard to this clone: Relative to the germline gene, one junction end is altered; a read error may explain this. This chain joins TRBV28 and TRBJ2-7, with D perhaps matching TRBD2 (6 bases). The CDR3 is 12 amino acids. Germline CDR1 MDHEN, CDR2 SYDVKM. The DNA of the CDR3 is TGTGCCAGCAGATACGACGCAGGAGGGGTCGACTTC. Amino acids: CASRYDAGGVDF.

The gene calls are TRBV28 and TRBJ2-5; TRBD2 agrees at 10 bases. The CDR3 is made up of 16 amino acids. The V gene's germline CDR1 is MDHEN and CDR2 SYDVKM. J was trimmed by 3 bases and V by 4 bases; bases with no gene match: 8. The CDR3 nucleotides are TGTGCCAGCAGTTATACTAGCGGGAATTGGAAAGAGACCCAGTACTTC. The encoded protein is CASSYTSGNWKETQYF.

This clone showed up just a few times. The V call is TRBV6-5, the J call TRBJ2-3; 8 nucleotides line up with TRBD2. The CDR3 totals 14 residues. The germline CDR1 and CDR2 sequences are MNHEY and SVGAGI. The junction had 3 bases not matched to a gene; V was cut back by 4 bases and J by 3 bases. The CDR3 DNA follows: TGTGCCAGCAGTTCCCGACTAGCGACAGATACGCAGTATTTT. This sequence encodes CASSSRLATDTQYF.

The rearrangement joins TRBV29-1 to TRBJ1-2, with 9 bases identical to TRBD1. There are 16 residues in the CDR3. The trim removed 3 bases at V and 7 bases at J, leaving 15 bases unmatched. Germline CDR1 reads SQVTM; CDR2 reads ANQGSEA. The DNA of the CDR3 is TGCAGCGTTGACCCTACAGGGGGCCTCTTGGGGGCTGGCTACACCTTC. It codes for CSVDPTGGLLGAGYTF.

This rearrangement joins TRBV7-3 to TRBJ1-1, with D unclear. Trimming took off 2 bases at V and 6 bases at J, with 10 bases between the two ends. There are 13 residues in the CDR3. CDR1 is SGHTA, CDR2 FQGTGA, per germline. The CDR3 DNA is TGTGCCAGCAGCTTATTACCGGACTCTGAAGCTTTCTTT. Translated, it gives CASSLLPDSEAFF.

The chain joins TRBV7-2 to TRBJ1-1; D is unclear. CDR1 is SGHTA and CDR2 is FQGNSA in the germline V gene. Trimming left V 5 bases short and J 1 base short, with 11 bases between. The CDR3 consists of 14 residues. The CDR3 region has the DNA TGTGCCAGCAGCCCCCGAGCGTGGAACACTGAAGCTTTCTTT. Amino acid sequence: CASSPRAWNTEAFF.

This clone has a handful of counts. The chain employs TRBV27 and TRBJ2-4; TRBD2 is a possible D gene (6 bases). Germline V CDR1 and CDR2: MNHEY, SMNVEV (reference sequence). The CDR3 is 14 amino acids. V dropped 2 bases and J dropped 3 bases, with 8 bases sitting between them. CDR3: CASSLGGGKNIQYF. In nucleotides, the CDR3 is TGTGCCAGCAGTTTAGGGGGAGGCAAAAACATTCAGTACTTC.

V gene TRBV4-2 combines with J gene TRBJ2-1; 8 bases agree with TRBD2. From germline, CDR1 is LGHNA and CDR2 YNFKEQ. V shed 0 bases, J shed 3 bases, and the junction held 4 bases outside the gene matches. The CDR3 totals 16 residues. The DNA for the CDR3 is TGTGCCAGCAGCCAAGAGGTAGCGGGGCTCTACAATGAGCAGTTCTTC. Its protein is CASSQEVAGLYNEQFF.

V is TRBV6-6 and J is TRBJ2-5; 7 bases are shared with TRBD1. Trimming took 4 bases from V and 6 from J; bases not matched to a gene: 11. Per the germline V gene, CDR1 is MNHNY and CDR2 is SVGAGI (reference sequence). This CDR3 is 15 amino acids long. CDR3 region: CASSFHRQGRQTQYF. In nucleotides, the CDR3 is TGTGCCAGCAGTTTCCACCGACAGGGAAGACAGACCCAGTACTTC.

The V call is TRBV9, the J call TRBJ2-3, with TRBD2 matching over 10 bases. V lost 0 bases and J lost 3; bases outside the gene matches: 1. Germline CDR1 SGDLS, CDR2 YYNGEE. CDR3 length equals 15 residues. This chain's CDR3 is CASSVASGRTDTQYF. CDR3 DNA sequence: TGTGCCAGCAGCGTAGCTAGCGGGAGAACAGATACGCAGTATTTT.

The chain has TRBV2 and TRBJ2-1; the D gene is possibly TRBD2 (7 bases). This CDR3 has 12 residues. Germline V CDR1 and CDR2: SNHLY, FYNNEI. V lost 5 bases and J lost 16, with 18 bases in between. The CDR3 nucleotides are TGTGCCAGCAGTTATAGGGGGGGCACGGGCTTCTTC. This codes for CASSYRGGTGFF.

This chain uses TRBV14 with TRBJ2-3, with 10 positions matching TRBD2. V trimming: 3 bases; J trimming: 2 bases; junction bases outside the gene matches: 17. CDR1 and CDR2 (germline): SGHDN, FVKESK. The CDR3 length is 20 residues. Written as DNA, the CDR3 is TGTGCCAGCAGCCAGGGAAAGGCTAGCGGGAGCAGTGGGGACACAGATACGCAGTATTTT. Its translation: CASSQGKASGSSGDTDTQYF.

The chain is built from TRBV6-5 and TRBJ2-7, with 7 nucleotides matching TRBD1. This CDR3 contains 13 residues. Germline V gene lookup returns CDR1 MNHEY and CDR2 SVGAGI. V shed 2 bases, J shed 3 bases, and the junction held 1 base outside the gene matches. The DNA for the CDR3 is TGTGCCAGCAGTTACAGGGGGCGCTACGAGCAGTACTTC. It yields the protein CASSYRGRYEQYF.

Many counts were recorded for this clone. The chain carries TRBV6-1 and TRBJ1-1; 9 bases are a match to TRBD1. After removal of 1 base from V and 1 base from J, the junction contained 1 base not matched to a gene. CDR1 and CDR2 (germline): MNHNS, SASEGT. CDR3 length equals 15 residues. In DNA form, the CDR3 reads TGTGCCAGCAGTGAAGAGGGACAGGGGAACACTGAAGCTTTCTTT. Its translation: CASSEEGQGNTEAFF.

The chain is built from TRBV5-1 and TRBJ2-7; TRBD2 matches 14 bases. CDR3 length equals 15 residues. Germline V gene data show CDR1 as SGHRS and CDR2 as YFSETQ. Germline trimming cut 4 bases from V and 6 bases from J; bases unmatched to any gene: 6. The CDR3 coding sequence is TGCGCCAGCAGCGCCCCGGGACTAGCGGGAGTCGAGCAGTACTTC. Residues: CASSAPGLAGVEQYF.

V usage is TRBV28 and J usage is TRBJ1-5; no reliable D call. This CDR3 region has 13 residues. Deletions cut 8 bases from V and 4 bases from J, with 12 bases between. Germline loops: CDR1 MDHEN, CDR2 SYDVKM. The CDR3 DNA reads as TGTGCCAGCTCCCGTGGCCGAAATCAGCCCCAGCATTTT. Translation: CASSRGRNQPQHF.

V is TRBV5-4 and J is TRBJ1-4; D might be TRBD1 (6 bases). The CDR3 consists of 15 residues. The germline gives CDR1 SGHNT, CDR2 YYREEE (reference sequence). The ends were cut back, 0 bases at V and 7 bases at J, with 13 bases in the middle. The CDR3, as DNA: TGTGCCAGCAGCTTGGGGAGACAGGCAGGTGAAAAACTGTTTTTT. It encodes CASSLGRQAGEKLFF.

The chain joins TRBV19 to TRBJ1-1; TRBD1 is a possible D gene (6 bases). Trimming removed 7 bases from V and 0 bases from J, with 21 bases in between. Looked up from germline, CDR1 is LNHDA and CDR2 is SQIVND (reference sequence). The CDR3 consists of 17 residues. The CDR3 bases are TGTGCCAGTATGGATTCCAGGGGCCCACAGTTGAACACTGAAGCTTTCTTT. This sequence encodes CASMDSRGPQLNTEAFF.